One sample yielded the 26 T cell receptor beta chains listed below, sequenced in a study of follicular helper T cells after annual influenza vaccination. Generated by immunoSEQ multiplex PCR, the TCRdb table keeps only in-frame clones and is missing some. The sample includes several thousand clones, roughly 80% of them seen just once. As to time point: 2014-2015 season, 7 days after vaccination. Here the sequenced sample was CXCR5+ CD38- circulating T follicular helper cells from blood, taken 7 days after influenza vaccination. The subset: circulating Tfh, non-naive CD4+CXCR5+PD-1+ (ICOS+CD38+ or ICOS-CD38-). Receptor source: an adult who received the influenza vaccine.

This CDR3 reads CASSPTGTDTQYF. CDR3 coding DNA: TGTGCCAGTAGTCCGACAGGGACAGATACGCAGTATTTT. The chain recombines TRBV19 with TRBJ2-3, with TRBD1 matching 7 bases. The CDR3 is 13 amino acids. V was clipped by 5 bases and J by 3 bases; unmatched bases: 2. Germline CDR1 and CDR2: LNHDA and SQIVND (reference sequence).

CDR3 DNA sequence: TGTGCCAGCAGCCAAGAACAGGGTAACACTGAAGCTTTCTTT. Translating gives CASSQEQGNTEAFF. The chain couples TRBV4-2 to TRBJ1-1, with D tentatively TRBD1 (6 bases). Looked up from germline, CDR1 is LGHNA and CDR2 is YNFKEQ. Trimming stripped 0 bases from V and 2 bases from J, with 7 bases between. The CDR3 is 14 residues long.

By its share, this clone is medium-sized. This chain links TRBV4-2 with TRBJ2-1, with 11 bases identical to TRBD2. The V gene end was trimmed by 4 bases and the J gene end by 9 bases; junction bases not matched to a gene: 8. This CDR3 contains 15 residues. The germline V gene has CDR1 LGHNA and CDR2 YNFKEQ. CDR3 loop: CASSPYSGGDAEQFF. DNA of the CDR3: TGTGCCAGCAGCCCCTATAGCGGGGGGGATGCTGAGCAGTTCTTC.

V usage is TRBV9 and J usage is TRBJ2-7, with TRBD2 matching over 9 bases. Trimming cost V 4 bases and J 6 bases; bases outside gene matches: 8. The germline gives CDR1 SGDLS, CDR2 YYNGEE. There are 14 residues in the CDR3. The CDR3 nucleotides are TGTGCCAGCAGCCCGCGTAGTAGCGGGGGCGAGCAGTACTTC. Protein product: CASSPRSSGGEQYF.

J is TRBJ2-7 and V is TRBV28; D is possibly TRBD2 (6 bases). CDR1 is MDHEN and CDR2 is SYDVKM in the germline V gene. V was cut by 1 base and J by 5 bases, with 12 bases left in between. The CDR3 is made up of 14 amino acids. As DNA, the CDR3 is TGTGCCAGCAGTTTATTGATGGGGGGTAACGAGCAGTACTTC. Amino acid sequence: CASSLLMGGNEQYF. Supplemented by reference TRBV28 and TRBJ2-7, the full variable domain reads DVKVTQSSRYLVKRTGEKVFLECVQDMDHENMFWYRQDPGLGLRLIYFSYDVKMKEKGDIPEGYSVSREKKERFSLILESASTNQTSMYLCASSLLMGGNEQYFGPGTRLTVT.

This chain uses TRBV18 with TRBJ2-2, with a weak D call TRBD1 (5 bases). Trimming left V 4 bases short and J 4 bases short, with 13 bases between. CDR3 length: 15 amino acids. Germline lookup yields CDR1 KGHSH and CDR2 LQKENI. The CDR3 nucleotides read TGTGCCAGCTCACTTCAACAGGTGCCCACCGGGGAGCTGTTTTTT. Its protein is CASSLQQVPTGELFF.

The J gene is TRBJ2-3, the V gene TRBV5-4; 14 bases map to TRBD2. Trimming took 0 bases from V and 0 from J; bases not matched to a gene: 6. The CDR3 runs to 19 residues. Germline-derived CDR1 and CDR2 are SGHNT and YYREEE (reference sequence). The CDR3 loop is CASSLGYGTSGGSTDTQYF. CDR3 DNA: TGTGCCAGCAGCTTGGGGTATGGGACTAGCGGGGGTAGCACAGATACGCAGTATTTT.

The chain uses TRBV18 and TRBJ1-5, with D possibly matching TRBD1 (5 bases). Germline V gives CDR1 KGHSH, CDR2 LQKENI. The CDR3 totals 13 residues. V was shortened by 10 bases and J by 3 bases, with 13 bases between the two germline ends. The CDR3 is CATAGDLNQPQHF. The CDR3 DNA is TGTGCCACAGCGGGGGATCTCAATCAGCCCCAGCATTTT.

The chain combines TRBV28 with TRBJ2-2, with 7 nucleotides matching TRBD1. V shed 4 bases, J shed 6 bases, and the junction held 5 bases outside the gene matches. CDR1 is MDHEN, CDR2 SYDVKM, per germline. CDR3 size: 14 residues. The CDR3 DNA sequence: TGTGCCAGCAGTTCGGGACAGCTACCCGGGGAGCTGTTTTTT. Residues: CASSSGQLPGELFF.

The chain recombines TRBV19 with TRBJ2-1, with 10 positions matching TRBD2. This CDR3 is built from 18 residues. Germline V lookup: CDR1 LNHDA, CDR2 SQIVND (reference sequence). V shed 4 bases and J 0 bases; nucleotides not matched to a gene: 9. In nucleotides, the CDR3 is TGTGCCAGTAGTACTACCGGACTAGCGGACCCCTCCTACAATGAGCAGTTCTTC. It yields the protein CASSTTGLADPSYNEQFF.

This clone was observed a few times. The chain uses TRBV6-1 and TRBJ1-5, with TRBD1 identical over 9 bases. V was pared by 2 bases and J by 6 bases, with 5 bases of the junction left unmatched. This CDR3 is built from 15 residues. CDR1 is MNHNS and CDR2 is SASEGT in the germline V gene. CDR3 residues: CASSETGGIGQPQHF. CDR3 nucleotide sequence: TGTGCCAGCAGTGAAACAGGGGGCATAGGTCAGCCCCAGCATTTT.

The CDR3 coding sequence is TGTGCCAGCAGCCAAGTTCGGGGGGGCGAGCAGTACTTC. Translating it yields CASSQVRGGEQYF. This chain connects TRBV14 to TRBJ2-7, with 8 bases that match TRBD2. Germline-derived CDR1 and CDR2 are SGHDN and FVKESK. The CDR3 contains 13 residues. J was trimmed by 6 bases and V by 1 base; bases with no gene match: 2.

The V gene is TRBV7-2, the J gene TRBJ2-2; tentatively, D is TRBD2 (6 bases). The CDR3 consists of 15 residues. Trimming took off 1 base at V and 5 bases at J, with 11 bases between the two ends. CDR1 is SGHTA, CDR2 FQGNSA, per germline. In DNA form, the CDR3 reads TGTGCCAGCAGCTTAGGCGCGGGATCGACCGGGGAGCTGTTTTTT. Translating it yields CASSLGAGSTGELFF.

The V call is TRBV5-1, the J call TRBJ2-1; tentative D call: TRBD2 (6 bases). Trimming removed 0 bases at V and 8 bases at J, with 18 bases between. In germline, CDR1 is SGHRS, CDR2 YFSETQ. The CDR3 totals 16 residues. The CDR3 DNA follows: TGCGCCAGCAGCTTGGATTCGGGACTTGTGGGCCATGAGCAGTTCTTC. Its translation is CASSLDSGLVGHEQFF.

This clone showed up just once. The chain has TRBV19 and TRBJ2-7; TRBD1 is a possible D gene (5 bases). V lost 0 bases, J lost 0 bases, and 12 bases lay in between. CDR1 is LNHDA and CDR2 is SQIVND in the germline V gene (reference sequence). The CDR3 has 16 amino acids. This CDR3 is CASSIDGQRSSYEQYF. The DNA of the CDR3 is TGTGCCAGTAGTATAGATGGACAAAGGAGCTCCTACGAGCAGTACTTC.

The CDR3 sequence: CASSLPGGALGTIYF. Here the CDR3 DNA reads TGTGCCAGCAGTCTCCCGGGGGGGGCCCTAGGAACCATATATTTT. This chain links TRBV6-1 with TRBJ1-3; weak D call: TRBD1 (6 bases). V lost 5 bases, J lost 10 bases, and 21 bases lay in between. CDR1 and CDR2 (germline): MNHNS, SASEGT. This CDR3 comprises 15 residues.

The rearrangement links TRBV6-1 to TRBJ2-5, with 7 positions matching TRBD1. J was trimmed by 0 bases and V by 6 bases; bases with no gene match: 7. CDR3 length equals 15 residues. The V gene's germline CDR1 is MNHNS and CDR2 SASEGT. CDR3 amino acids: CASRKSQGDQETQYF. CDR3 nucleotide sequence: TGTGCCAGCAGGAAGTCTCAGGGGGACCAAGAGACCCAGTACTTC.

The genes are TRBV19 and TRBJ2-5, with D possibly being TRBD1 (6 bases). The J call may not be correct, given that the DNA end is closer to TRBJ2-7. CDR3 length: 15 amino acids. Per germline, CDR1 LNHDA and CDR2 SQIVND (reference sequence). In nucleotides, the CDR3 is TGTGCCAGTAGTGGGGGACACGCCGGATCCTACGAGCAGTACTTC. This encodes CASSGGHAGSYEQYF.

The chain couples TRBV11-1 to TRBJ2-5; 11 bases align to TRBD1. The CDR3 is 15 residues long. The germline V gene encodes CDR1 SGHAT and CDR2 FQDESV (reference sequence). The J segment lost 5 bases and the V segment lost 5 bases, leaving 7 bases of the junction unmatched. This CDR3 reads CASSPRTGGLETQYF. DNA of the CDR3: TGTGCCAGCAGCCCCCGGACAGGGGGCCTGGAGACCCAGTACTTC.

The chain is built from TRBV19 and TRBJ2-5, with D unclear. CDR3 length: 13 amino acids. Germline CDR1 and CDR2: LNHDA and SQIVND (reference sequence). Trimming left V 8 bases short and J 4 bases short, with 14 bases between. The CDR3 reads CASGPLKGETQYF. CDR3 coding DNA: TGTGCCAGTGGGCCCCTAAAGGGAGAGACCCAGTACTTC.

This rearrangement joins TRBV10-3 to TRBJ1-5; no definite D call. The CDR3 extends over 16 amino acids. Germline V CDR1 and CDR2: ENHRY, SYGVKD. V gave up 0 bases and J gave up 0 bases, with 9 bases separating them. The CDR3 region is CAISESILNSNQPQHF. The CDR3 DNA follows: TGTGCCATCAGTGAGTCGATACTGAATAGCAATCAGCCCCAGCATTTT.

CDR3 in DNA: TGTGCCAGCAGCGCGGGACGGCTCTCCTACGAGCAGTACTTC. Translating gives CASSAGRLSYEQYF. The chain links TRBV7-9 to TRBJ2-7, with D possibly being TRBD2 (6 bases). Germline V CDR1 and CDR2: SEHNR, FQNEAQ (reference sequence). This CDR3 has 14 amino acids. V lost 5 bases, J lost 0 bases, and 11 bases lay in between.

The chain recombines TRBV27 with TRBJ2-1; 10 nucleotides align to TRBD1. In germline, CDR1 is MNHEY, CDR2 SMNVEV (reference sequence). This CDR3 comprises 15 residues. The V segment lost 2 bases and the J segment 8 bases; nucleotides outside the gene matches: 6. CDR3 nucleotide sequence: TGTGCCAGCAGTTTAAAGGGACAGGGGACGGATGAGCAGTTCTTC. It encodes CASSLKGQGTDEQFF.

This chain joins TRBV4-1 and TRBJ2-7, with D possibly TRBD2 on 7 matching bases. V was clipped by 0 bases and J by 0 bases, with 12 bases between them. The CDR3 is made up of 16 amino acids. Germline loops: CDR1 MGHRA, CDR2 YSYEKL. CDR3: CASSQERGGFSYEQYF. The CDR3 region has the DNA TGCGCCAGCAGCCAAGAAAGGGGGGGTTTCTCCTACGAGCAGTACTTC.

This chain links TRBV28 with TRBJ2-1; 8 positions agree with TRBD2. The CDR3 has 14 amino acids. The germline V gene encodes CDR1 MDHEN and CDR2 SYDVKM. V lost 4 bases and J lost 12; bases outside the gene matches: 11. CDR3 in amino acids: CASSSSGQPPGQFF. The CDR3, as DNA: TGTGCCAGCAGTTCTAGCGGGCAACCCCCGGGGCAGTTCTTC. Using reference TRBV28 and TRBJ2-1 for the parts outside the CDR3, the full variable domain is DVKVTQSSRYLVKRTGEKVFLECVQDMDHENMFWYRQDPGLGLRLIYFSYDVKMKEKGDIPEGYSVSREKKERFSLILESASTNQTSMYLCASSSSGQPPGQFFGPGTRLTVL.

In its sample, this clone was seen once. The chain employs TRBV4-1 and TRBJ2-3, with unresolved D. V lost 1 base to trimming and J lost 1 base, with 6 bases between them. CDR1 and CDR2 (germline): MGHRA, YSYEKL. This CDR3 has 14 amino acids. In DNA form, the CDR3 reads TGCGCCAGCAGCCAAGGGATCCGCACAGATACGCAGTATTTT. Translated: CASSQGIRTDTQYF.